A selection of T cell receptor beta chains follows, all from one sample in a study of radiotherapy plus CTLA-4 blockade in lung cancer. Only in-frame clones appear in the TCRdb table, and some are missing; sequencing was by immunoSEQ multiplex PCR. Seen here are roughly 70,000 clones, around 87% observed once, and the top ten hold over 35%. Sequences were derived from peripheral blood, sampled from a patient treated with radiotherapy plus ipilimumab. These receptors originate from a human donor with non-small cell lung cancer that progressed on radiotherapy plus ipilimumab. Both conserved end residues are part of each CDR3. The order of the fields is V gene, J gene, CDR3 length, D gene, clone size, CDR3 DNA, CDR3 protein. A D gene is named only where the DNA matches it firmly. Some rows mark clone size as missing; the rest say once, few, many or name a class of expanded clone.

V gene: TRBV19
J gene: TRBJ2-7
CDR3 length: 14
D gene: NA
clone size: NA
CDR3 DNA: TGTGCCAGTAGGCGCGAATTCTCCTCCTACGAGCAGTACTTC
CDR3 protein: CASRREFSSYEQYF

V gene: TRBV30
J gene: TRBJ2-7
CDR3 length: 14
D gene: NA
clone size: NA
CDR3 DNA: TGTGCCTGGAGTGTCTCGGTTTGGGGGCTGGAGCAGTACTTC
CDR3 protein: CAWSVSVWGLEQYF

V gene: TRBV2
J gene: TRBJ2-1
CDR3 length: 14
D gene: NA
clone size: NA
CDR3 DNA: TGTGCCAGCAGTGATTTTGGTGGGAGCAATGAGCAGTTCTTC
CDR3 protein: CASSDFGGSNEQFF

V gene: TRBV28
J gene: TRBJ2-7
CDR3 length: 15
D gene: TRBD2
clone size: NA
CDR3 DNA: TGTGCCAGCAGTCCGGGACTAGTAGGCAGACACGAGCAGTACTTC
CDR3 protein: CASSPGLVGRHEQYF

V gene: TRBV19
J gene: TRBJ2-3
CDR3 length: 14
D gene: NA
clone size: NA
CDR3 DNA: TGTGCCAGTAGTACCCGCAGGTACACAGATACGCAGTATTTT
CDR3 protein: CASSTRRYTDTQYF

V gene: TRBV11-2
J gene: TRBJ1-1
CDR3 length: 14
D gene: NA
clone size: NA
CDR3 DNA: TGTGCCAGCAGCTCCCCCCGTGCGGGGGCTGAAGCTTTCTTT
CDR3 protein: CASSSPRAGAEAFF

V gene: TRBV30
J gene: TRBJ2-3
CDR3 length: 15
D gene: TRBD2
clone size: few
CDR3 DNA: TGTGCCTGGAGGGGACTAGCAGAACTCACAGATACGCAGTATTTT
CDR3 protein: CAWRGLAELTDTQYF

V gene: TRBV18
J gene: TRBJ1-1
CDR3 length: 12
D gene: NA
clone size: once
CDR3 DNA: TGTGCCAGCTCACCACTGGGGGGGAGAACTTTCTTT
CDR3 protein: CASSPLGGRTFF

V gene: TRBV5-1
J gene: TRBJ2-2
CDR3 length: 14
D gene: NA
clone size: few
CDR3 DNA: TGCGCCAGCAGCACGCGACAGAACACCGGGGAGCTGTTTTTT
CDR3 protein: CASSTRQNTGELFF

V gene: TRBV6-6
J gene: TRBJ2-3
CDR3 length: 14
D gene: NA
clone size: NA
CDR3 DNA: TGTGCCACCCTGCGGGGGCAATTAGGGGATACGCAGTATTTT
CDR3 protein: CATLRGQLGDTQYF

V gene: TRBV7-9
J gene: TRBJ2-2
CDR3 length: 14
D gene: TRBD2
clone size: NA
CDR3 DNA: TGTGCCAGCAGTGAGCGGGAGAGCACCGGGGAGCTGTTTTTT
CDR3 protein: CASSERESTGELFF

V gene: TRBV30
J gene: TRBJ1-2
CDR3 length: 11
D gene: NA
clone size: NA
CDR3 DNA: TGTGCCTGGAGGGACAACGAGGGCTACACCTTC
CDR3 protein: CAWRDNEGYTF

V gene: TRBV9
J gene: TRBJ1-2
CDR3 length: 14
D gene: NA
clone size: NA
CDR3 DNA: TGTGCCAGCAGTGAGGAGTTTAGAAACTATGGCTACACCTTC
CDR3 protein: CASSEEFRNYGYTF

V gene: TRBV5-6
J gene: TRBJ1-2
CDR3 length: 16
D gene: TRBD1
clone size: NA
CDR3 DNA: TGTGCCAGCAGGGCGGACAGGGGCCCCACACACTATGGCTACACCTTC
CDR3 protein: CASRADRGPTHYGYTF

V gene: TRBV27
J gene: TRBJ1-1
CDR3 length: 14
D gene: NA
clone size: once
CDR3 DNA: TGTGCCAGCAGTTTCTCCGGCCAGGGCACTGAAGCTTTCTTT
CDR3 protein: CASSFSGQGTEAFF

V gene: TRBV27
J gene: TRBJ2-1
CDR3 length: 14
D gene: NA
clone size: NA
CDR3 DNA: TGTGCCAGCACGTCCGGAAGCTCCTACAATGAGCAGTTCTTC
CDR3 protein: CASTSGSSYNEQFF

V gene: TRBV28
J gene: TRBJ1-1
CDR3 length: 16
D gene: NA
clone size: NA
CDR3 DNA: TGTGCCAGCAGGCCACAAACAAAGGGCGCCGGAACTGAAGCTTTCTTT
CDR3 protein: CASRPQTKGAGTEAFF

V gene: TRBV30
J gene: TRBJ2-1
CDR3 length: 16
D gene: NA
clone size: once
CDR3 DNA: TGTGCCTGGAGTGGTAGAGACGGGAGCTCCTACAATGAGCAGTTCTTC
CDR3 protein: CAWSGRDGSSYNEQFF

V gene: TRBV2
J gene: TRBJ1-5
CDR3 length: 16
D gene: TRBD1
clone size: NA
CDR3 DNA: TGTGCCAGCAGACCCGGACAGGCCCAGGGGAATCAGCCCCAGCATTTT
CDR3 protein: CASRPGQAQGNQPQHF

V gene: TRBV7-9
J gene: TRBJ2-7
CDR3 length: 15
D gene: TRBD2
clone size: NA
CDR3 DNA: TGTGCCAGCAGCTTCTGGGGGCGGGAGGGCTACGAGCAGTACTTC
CDR3 protein: CASSFWGREGYEQYF

V gene: TRBV2
J gene: TRBJ2-3
CDR3 length: 13
D gene: NA
clone size: NA
CDR3 DNA: TGTGCCAGCAGTGAGCCGGCCGCAGATACGCAGTATTTT
CDR3 protein: CASSEPAADTQYF

V gene: TRBV11-2
J gene: TRBJ2-7
CDR3 length: 16
D gene: NA
clone size: NA
CDR3 DNA: TGTGCCAGCAGCCACCCGGGTGGATGGGACTCCTACGAGCAGTACTTC
CDR3 protein: CASSHPGGWDSYEQYF

V gene: TRBV9
J gene: TRBJ2-5
CDR3 length: 17
D gene: NA
clone size: NA
CDR3 DNA: TGTGCCAGCAGCGTAGAGGGCGGGGAGGGGGTCCAAGAGACCCAGTACTTC
CDR3 protein: CASSVEGGEGVQETQYF

V gene: TRBV29-1
J gene: TRBJ1-3
CDR3 length: 15
D gene: NA
clone size: NA
CDR3 DNA: TGCAGCGTTGAAGATGCCAGATCCCCCGGAAACACCATATATTTT
CDR3 protein: CSVEDARSPGNTIYF

V gene: TRBV7-3
J gene: TRBJ2-1
CDR3 length: 12
D gene: NA
clone size: NA
CDR3 DNA: TGTGCCAGCAGCCTAGGCCGGAATGAGCAGTTCTTC
CDR3 protein: CASSLGRNEQFF

V gene: TRBV6-5
J gene: TRBJ1-5
CDR3 length: 14
D gene: TRBD1
clone size: NA
CDR3 DNA: TGTGCCAGCAGTGAACAACAGGGGAATCAGCCCCAGCATTTT
CDR3 protein: CASSEQQGNQPQHF